This T cell receptor beta chain originates from a study of shared clonotypes between healthy human individuals. The repertoire was sequenced with immunoSEQ multiplex PCR; TCRdb's copy has only in-frame clones and lacks some. This table has 1.6 million or so clones, roughly 96% appearing once. Looked up from germline, CDR1 is SEHNR and CDR2 is FQNEAQ (reference sequence). The length of the CDR3 is 14 residues. With 3 bases removed from V and 1 base from J, the gap between germline ends came to 9 bases. The sequencing sample was made of naive CD4+ T cells sorted from blood. Subset reported: CD45RA+ positively selected. This chain joins TRBV7-9 and TRBJ2-5; D is possibly TRBD1 (5 bases). The source is a man aged 25-45 years in good health. The CDR3 nucleotides are TGTGCCAGCAGCTTTCCCAGGGCCCAAGAGACCCAGTACTTC. Amino acid sequence: CASSFPRAQETQYF. Complete variable domain (other parts from reference TRBV7-9 and TRBJ2-5): DTGVSQNPRHKITKRGQNVTFRCDPISEHNRLYWYRQTLGQGPEFLTYFQNEAQLEKSRLLSDRFSAERPKGSFSTLEIQRTEQGDSAMYLCASSFPRAQETQYFGPGTRLLVL.